This T cell receptor (beta chain) derives from a study of T cell repertoires in ileal Crohn's disease. The CDR3 is made up of 17 amino acids. CDR1 and CDR2 from the germline V gene are MGHDK and SYGVNS. The V segment lost 5 bases and the J segment 4 bases; nucleotides outside the gene matches: 9. The protocol was immunoSEQ multiplex PCR, while the TCRdb copy is restricted to in-frame clones and leaves out a portion. The sample has several thousand clones; 65% to 85% are singletons. The chain has TRBV25-1 and TRBJ2-5, with TRBD2 matching 14 bases. Sequenced: ileal tissue. The sequence came from an adult with Crohn's disease. The CDR3 sequence is CASSTRGLAGGSETQYF. CDR3 in DNA: TGTGCCAGCAGTACCCGAGGACTAGCGGGAGGATCAGAGACCCAGTACTTC.